The rows below give T cell receptor beta chains drawn from one sample of a study of radiation and T cells in renal cell carcinoma. Data came from immunoSEQ multiplex PCR; TCRdb stores just in-frame clones and leaves some out. Of approximately 150,000 clones in the sample, less than 85% were seen once. Sequences were derived from blood, sampled from a patient whose treatment included radiotherapy and nephrectomy. The source of these receptors is a woman aged 45-59 years with renal cell carcinoma. Each CDR3 is given with its conserved first and last residue. Each record gives: V gene, J gene, clone size, D gene, CDR3 protein, CDR3 DNA. The D gene is left open where the match is weak. The size field is filled for only some rows; it gives once, few, many or a size class.

TRBV10-3	TRBJ1-2	once	NA	CAISESGYGYTF	TGTGCCATCAGTGAATCAGGGTATGGCTACACCTTC
TRBV5-8	TRBJ2-5	NA	NA	CASSLAGSETQYF	TGTGCCAGCAGCTTGGCGGGTTCAGAGACCCAGTACTTC
TRBV7-2	TRBJ1-6	NA	NA	CASSFRQRGSPLHF	TGTGCCAGCAGCTTTCGACAACGGGGGTCACCCCTCCACTTT
TRBV5-8	TRBJ1-1	NA	NA	CASSLGLLNTEAFF	TGTGCCAGCAGCTTGGGACTCCTTAACACTGAAGCTTTCTTT
TRBV18	TRBJ1-1	NA	NA	CASSPAWHLDTEAFF	TGTGCCAGCTCACCAGCCTGGCACCTGGATACTGAAGCTTTCTTT
TRBV29-1	TRBJ1-1	NA	TRBD1	CSSTGGQGGTEAFF	TGCAGCTCGACGGGAGGACAGGGCGGCACTGAAGCTTTCTTT
TRBV7-2	TRBJ2-7	NA	TRBD2	CASSVTSGRAGEYF	TGTGCCAGCAGCGTAACTAGCGGGAGGGCCGGCGAGTACTTC
TRBV19	TRBJ1-4	NA	TRBD1	CASRKQGSDEKLFF	TGTGCCAGTAGAAAACAGGGGTCTGATGAAAAACTGTTTTTT
TRBV7-2	TRBJ2-7	NA	NA	CASTKPGGDPSYEQYF	TGTGCCAGCACCAAACCAGGTGGGGACCCCTCCTACGAGCAGTACTTC
TRBV7-9	TRBJ2-5	NA	NA	CASSLDGGQGETQYF	TGTGCCAGCAGCTTAGACGGGGGACAAGGGGAGACCCAGTACTTC
TRBV4-3	TRBJ1-4	NA	NA	CASSQDGAGNEKLFF	TGCGCCAGCAGCCAAGACGGGGCTGGTAATGAAAAACTGTTTTTT
TRBV5-1	TRBJ2-7	NA	TRBD1	CASSLEGQDYEQYF	TGCGCCAGCAGCTTGGAGGGACAGGATTACGAGCAGTACTTC
TRBV6-4	TRBJ1-1	NA	TRBD1	CASSETEDRVFRGTEAFF	TGTGCCAGCAGTGAAACAGAGGACAGGGTTTTCCGGGGGACTGAAGCTTTCTTT
TRBV7-2	TRBJ2-7	few	TRBD2	CASSLSSGSSYEQYF	TGTGCCAGCAGCTTATCTAGCGGGAGCTCCTACGAGCAGTACTTC
TRBV19	TRBJ2-1	NA	TRBD2	CASSSGLAGAGNEQFF	TGTGCCAGTAGCTCGGGACTAGCGGGGGCCGGGAATGAGCAGTTCTTC
TRBV19	TRBJ1-5	few	NA	CASVSRGRNQPQHF	TGTGCCAGTGTATCCAGGGGCCGCAATCAGCCCCAGCATTTT
TRBV28	TRBJ1-2	few	NA	CASSGTPNYGYTF	TGTGCCAGCAGCGGGACCCCTAACTATGGCTACACCTTC
TRBV10-1	TRBJ2-7	NA	NA	CASSEFEYEQYF	TGCGCCAGCAGTGAGTTTGAATACGAGCAGTACTTC
TRBV27	TRBJ2-7	NA	TRBD2	CASSLSPRGAYEQYF	TGTGCCAGCAGTTTATCTCCACGGGGGGCCTACGAGCAGTACTTC
TRBV6-1	TRBJ2-7	few	NA	CASTPGRGFEQYF	TGTGCCAGCACGCCGGGACGAGGGTTCGAGCAGTACTTC
TRBV7-3	TRBJ2-1	few	NA	CASSPLKRLSSYNEQFF	TGTGCCAGCAGCCCCCTGAAGCGGTTGAGCTCCTACAATGAGCAGTTCTTC
TRBV7-8	TRBJ2-1	NA	TRBD2	CASSRGTSGSNEQFF	TGTGCCAGCAGCCGCGGGACTAGCGGGAGTAATGAGCAGTTCTTC
TRBV7-2	TRBJ1-4	NA	NA	CASSLTTEEKLFF	TGTGCCAGCAGCTTGACGACGGAAGAAAAACTGTTTTTT
TRBV4-1	TRBJ2-2	NA	TRBD2	CASSRGYSGRPGELFF	TGCGCCAGCAGTCGTGGTTATAGCGGGAGGCCCGGGGAGCTGTTTTTT
TRBV4-3	TRBJ1-2	NA	NA	CASSQRANYGYTF	TGCGCCAGCAGCCAAAGAGCTAACTATGGCTACACCTTC
TRBV7-9	TRBJ2-3	NA	NA	CASSLTEATQYF	TGTGCCAGCAGCTTAACTGAAGCTACGCAGTATTTT
TRBV20-1	TRBJ1-1	few	NA	CSAIWVAAFF	TGCAGTGCTATCTGGGTCGCAGCTTTCTTT
TRBV9	TRBJ2-5	NA	TRBD1	CASSPGPTGSETQYF	TGTGCCAGCAGCCCCGGCCCGACAGGGTCAGAGACCCAGTACTTC
TRBV9	TRBJ2-3	few	TRBD1	CASSVSLRGMDTQYF	TGTGCCAGCAGCGTATCCCTCAGGGGGATGGATACGCAGTATTTT
TRBV5-6	TRBJ2-3	NA	NA	CASSPSAYTDTQYF	TGTGCCAGCAGCCCTAGCGCCTACACAGATACGCAGTATTTT
TRBV6-6	TRBJ2-5	NA	NA	CASSRQGERETQYF	TGTGCCAGCAGCAGACAAGGGGAGAGAGAGACCCAGTACTTC
TRBV4-3	TRBJ1-2	few	NA	CASSQGVRLYGYTF	TGCGCCAGCAGCCAAGGGGTCAGACTCTATGGCTACACCTTC
TRBV5-1	TRBJ2-5	NA	TRBD2	CASSLSSGGGHETQYF	TGCGCCAGCAGCTTGAGTAGCGGGGGTGGGCATGAGACCCAGTACTTC
TRBV28	TRBJ1-5	NA	NA	CASRTFRGPAFNQPQHF	TGTGCCAGCAGGACCTTTAGGGGTCCAGCCTTCAATCAGCCCCAGCATTTT
TRBV30	TRBJ1-5	once	NA	CAYQTEGNQPQHF	TGTGCCTACCAGACCGAAGGCAATCAGCCCCAGCATTTT
TRBV10-3	TRBJ2-7	NA	NA	CAISDQLSSYEQYF	TGTGCCATCAGTGATCAGTTGAGCTCCTACGAGCAGTACTTC
TRBV15	TRBJ2-3	NA	NA	CASLSSGTDTQYF	TGTGCCAGCCTCTCAAGTGGCACAGATACGCAGTATTTT
TRBV6-5	TRBJ1-2	NA	TRBD1	CASSRQGRWYGYTF	TGTGCCAGCAGTCGACAGGGGAGGTGGTATGGCTACACCTTC
TRBV9	TRBJ2-1	NA	NA	CASSVGLGTSYNEQFF	TGTGCCAGCAGCGTAGGACTCGGAACCTCCTACAATGAGCAGTTCTTC
TRBV7-9	TRBJ1-2	few	NA	CASLSSRRGSGGYTF	TGTGCCAGCTTGTCCTCCCGACGGGGGTCGGGCGGCTACACCTTC
TRBV15	TRBJ1-1	NA	NA	CATSRDRVMNTEAFF	TGTGCCACCAGCAGAGACAGAGTCATGAACACTGAAGCTTTCTTT
TRBV5-1	TRBJ1-4	NA	NA	CASSSDGENEKLFF	TGCGCCAGCAGCTCGGACGGGGAAAATGAAAAACTGTTTTTT
TRBV20-1	TRBJ2-1	NA	NA	CSARSYNEQFF	TGCAGTGCTAGATCCTACAATGAGCAGTTCTTC
TRBV10-1	TRBJ1-1	NA	TRBD1	CASSEQGAEAFF	TGCGCCAGCAGTGAACAGGGGGCTGAAGCTTTCTTT
TRBV6-6	TRBJ1-1	few	NA	CASSSREAFF	TGTGCCAGCAGTTCTCGCGAAGCTTTCTTT
TRBV9	TRBJ1-1	NA	NA	CASSVGIVSTEAFF	TGTGCCAGCAGCGTAGGCATAGTATCAACTGAAGCTTTCTTT
TRBV6-6	TRBJ1-5	NA	NA	CASSSNQPQHF	TGTGCCAGCAGTTCGAATCAGCCCCAGCATTTT
TRBV2	TRBJ2-1	NA	TRBD2	CASDNPRLAGFSYNEQFF	TGTGCCAGCGATAACCCCCGGCTAGCGGGGTTCTCCTACAATGAGCAGTTCTTC
TRBV19	TRBJ1-5	once	NA	CASSATRDAPQKPQHF	TGTGCCAGTAGTGCCACGCGGGATGCCCCACAAAAGCCCCAGCATTTT
TRBV30	TRBJ2-2	NA	NA	CAGGGTSFTGELFF	TGTGCCGGGGGCGGGACATCTTTCACCGGGGAGCTGTTTTTT
TRBV2	TRBJ1-2	NA	TRBD1	CASSEGQADGYTF	TGTGCCAGCAGTGAGGGACAGGCAGATGGCTACACCTTC
TRBV4-3	TRBJ2-1	NA	NA	CASSQERPGGEQFF	TGCGCCAGCAGCCAAGAAAGACCTGGGGGGGAGCAGTTCTTC
TRBV28	TRBJ2-7	NA	NA	CASSLWYEQYF	TGTGCCAGCAGTTTATGGTACGAGCAGTACTTC
TRBV7-2	TRBJ2-7	NA	TRBD1	CASSSGTGSSYEQYF	TGTGCCAGCAGCTCGGGGACAGGGAGCTCCTACGAGCAGTACTTC
TRBV6-6	TRBJ1-5	NA	TRBD1	CASSGRNRGHQPQHF	TGTGCCAGCAGCGGGAGAAACAGGGGGCATCAGCCCCAGCATTTT
TRBV28	TRBJ2-7	NA	NA	CASSHPTRGTGEQYF	TGTGCCAGCAGTCACCCTACCCGGGGGACGGGCGAGCAGTACTTC
TRBV7-9	TRBJ2-6	NA	NA	CASSLDVGPSGANVLTF	TGTGCCAGCAGCTTAGATGTAGGCCCCTCTGGGGCCAACGTCCTGACTTTC
TRBV5-1	TRBJ1-1	few	TRBD1	CASRLQGTEAFF	TGCGCCAGCAGACTACAGGGGACTGAAGCTTTCTTT
TRBV5-6	TRBJ2-7	NA	NA	CASSLVYQGKYEQYF	TGTGCCAGCAGCTTGGTTTACCAGGGGAAATACGAGCAGTACTTC
TRBV10-3	TRBJ2-7	NA	NA	CAISEYSGDWEQYF	TGTGCCATCAGTGAGTACTCAGGGGATTGGGAGCAGTACTTC